The 5 T cell receptor delta chains in this list originate from one sample, sequenced in a study of Vδ1+ human thymocytes. Findings and limits, study-wide: In the thymus, TRG and TRD repertoires looked highly polyclonal with Gaussian CDR3 lengths.

Extracted RNA was reverse transcribed into cDNA. Pooled V-gene forward primers with one constant-region reverse primer generated the CDR3 amplicons by multiplex PCR. TCRdb reran clone calling via CATT on the multiplex PCR reads. The sample yields some 54,000 delta-chain clones, about a sixth seen once. No antigen has been identified for these receptors. Specimen: Vdelta1+ gamma-delta thymocytes from the thymus. Subset described: FACS-sorted CD3+ TCRalphabeta- TCRVdelta1+ TCRVdelta2- thymocytes. These receptors all stem from a boy under two years old who had congenital heart surgery.

The chain is built from TRDV1 and TRDJ1; 10 bases align to TRDD3. The CDR3 sequence is 19 residues long. Germline V lookup: CDR1 TSWWSYY, CDR2 QGS. V lost 0 bases to trimming and J lost 9 bases; unmatched junction nucleotides: 19. In DNA, the CDR3 is TGTGCTCTTGGGGAACTAGGACATTCCGGCTGGGGGATAATAGAGGAACTCATCTTT. Encoded protein: CALGELGHSGWGIIEELIF.

This clone was seen a few times. This chain connects TRDV1 to TRDJ1; 10 bases fit TRDD3. This CDR3 region has 17 residues. Germline-derived CDR1 and CDR2 are TSWWSYY and QGS. Losses at the gene ends were 5 bases for V and 2 bases for J; bases not matched to a gene: 11. The DNA for the CDR3 is TGTGCTCTTGGGCCACCCCACCGACTGGGGGATACCGATAAACTCATCTTT. Encoded protein: CALGPPHRLGDTDKLIF.

The genes are TRDV1 and TRDJ1, with 9 bases fitting TRDD3. V trimming: 0 bases; J trimming: 0 bases; junction bases outside the gene matches: 23. CDR1 is TSWWSYY and CDR2 is QGS in the germline V gene. CDR3 length: 23 amino acids. CDR3 sequence reads: CALGELGSTGCSDWGTYTDKLIF. Written as DNA, the CDR3 is TGTGCTCTTGGGGAACTAGGATCTACGGGGTGTTCTGACTGGGGGACCTACACCGATAAACTCATCTTT.

This clone was observed a few times. The chain recombines TRDV1 with TRDJ2; D is unresolved. Looked up from germline, CDR1 is TSWWSYY and CDR2 is QGS. Trimming pared 0 bases from V and 4 bases from J, leaving 12 bases between. The CDR3 sequence is 16 residues long. The CDR3: CALGELIRLPTAQLFF. In nucleotides, the CDR3 is TGTGCTCTTGGGGAACTTATTCGTCTCCCGACAGCACAACTCTTCTTT.

This clone was found a few times. The chain recombines TRDV1 with TRDJ1, with 11 bases lining up with TRDD3. The CDR3 contains 15 residues. Germline lookup yields CDR1 TSWWSYY and CDR2 QGS. Trimming cost V 4 bases and J 4 bases; bases outside gene matches: 5. The CDR3 DNA reads TGTGCTCTTGGGGGCTACTGGGGGATATTCGATAAACTCATCTTT. Its protein is CALGGYWGIFDKLIF.